The 11 T cell receptor beta chains listed next were all sequenced from one sample in a study of early T cells in non-severe SARS-CoV-2 infection. TCRdb fed the 5' RACE reads into MiXCR, producing one record per CDR3 protein. The table shows about 35,000 distinct CDR3 sequences, with about 6% occurring only once. Input material: whole blood. These receptors were collected from an adult who was a healthcare worker with PCR-confirmed SARS-CoV-2 infection or an uninfected control (not recorded which).

This clonotype was seen at least ten times. V and J are TRBV10-2 and TRBJ2-1; 8 bases line up with TRBD2. Germline V lookup: CDR1 WSHSY, CDR2 SAAADI. Trimming took 10 bases from V and 3 from J; bases not matched to a gene: 8. The CDR3 covers 14 residues. The CDR3: CATKREKGYNEQFF. CDR3 in DNA: TGCGCCACCAAGCGGGAGAAAGGCTACAATGAGCAGTTCTTC.

Ten or more counts support this clonotype. CDR3 amino acids: CASSSDRDREQYF. In DNA, the CDR3 is TGTGCCAGCAGCTCTGACCGGGACAGGGAGCAGTATTTT. The chain is built from TRBV7-9 and TRBJ2-3, with 9 bases matching TRBD1. J lost 11 bases, V lost 4 bases, and 7 bases had no gene match. In germline, CDR1 is SEHNR, CDR2 FQNEAQ (reference sequence). This CDR3 is built from 13 residues.

This clonotype was observed at least ten times. J is TRBJ1-2 and V is TRBV28; D unresolved. CDR3 length: 13 amino acids. Trimming took 5 bases from V and 4 from J, leaving 11 bases between them. Looked up from germline, CDR1 is MDHEN and CDR2 is SYDVKM. The CDR3 nucleotides are TGTGCCAGCAGTGGGATACTGTCCTATGGCTACACCTTC. Translated, it gives CASSGILSYGYTF.

This clonotype was picked up a small number of times. V gene TRBV6-2 or TRBV6-3 combines with J gene TRBJ2-7, with 7 bases matching TRBD2. V shed 2 bases and J 3 bases; nucleotides not matched to a gene: 1. Germline V gives CDR1 MNHEY, CDR2 SVGEGT. This CDR3 is 13 amino acids long. The DNA for the CDR3 is TGTGCCAGCAGTTACCCGGGGGGCTACGAGCAGTACTTC. The encoded protein is CASSYPGGYEQYF.

The chain is built from TRBV11-2 and TRBJ1-6, with a possible D match to TRBD1 (6 bases). Germline V lookup: CDR1 SGHAT, CDR2 FQNNGV. This CDR3 comprises 15 residues. The germline V and J ends were trimmed by 3 bases and 9 bases, with 15 bases remaining between them. The CDR3, as DNA: TGTGCCAGCAGCTTGATACAGGGTGGGGGTTCACCCCTCCACTTT. Its translation: CASSLIQGGGSPLHF. The entire variable domain, with the rest obtained from reference TRBV11-2 and TRBJ1-6, is as follows: EAGVAQSPRYKIIEKRQSVAFWCNPISGHATLYWYQQILGQGPKLLIQFQNNGVVDDSQLPKDRFSAERLKGVDSTLKIQPAKLEDSAVYLCASSLIQGGGSPLHFGNGTRLTVT.

There are many counts of this clonotype. V and J are TRBV12-3 or TRBV12-4 and TRBJ1-6; TRBD1 matches at 10 bases. Losses at the gene ends were 5 bases for V and 9 bases for J; bases not matched to a gene: 4. The CDR3 has 14 residues. CDR3 sequence: CASSPGTGVSPLHF. The CDR3 DNA reads TGTGCCAGCAGTCCCGGGACAGGGGTTTCACCCCTCCACTTT.

With regard to this clonotype: Given a much more abundant clone one base away, this may be a read error. V usage is TRBV20-1 and J usage is TRBJ1-3; D might be TRBD1 (6 bases). The CDR3 is made up of 16 amino acids. Germline CDR1 DFQATT, CDR2 SNEGSKA (reference sequence). CDR3: CSARPFDRPSGNAIYF. DNA of the CDR3: TGCAGTGCTAGGCCCTTCGACAGGCCCTCTGGAAACGCCATATATTTT.

V usage is TRBV6-1 and J usage is TRBJ2-5; no clear D. The germline V and J ends were trimmed by 3 bases and 5 bases, with 1 base remaining between them. This CDR3 region has 10 residues. Germline V gene sequence: CDR1 MNHNS, CDR2 SASEGT. CDR3 DNA: TGTGCCAGCAGTGAGGAGACCCAGTACTTC. It is translated as CASSEETQYF.

This clonotype was seen more than once but under ten times. The chain is built from TRBV6-2 or TRBV6-3 and TRBJ2-1, with TRBD2 identical over 12 bases. The CDR3 is made up of 14 amino acids. V lost 6 bases to trimming and J lost 15 bases; unmatched junction nucleotides: 12. Germline CDR1 and CDR2: MNHEY and SVGEGT. The CDR3 sequence is CASRMSLAGGFGFF. The CDR3 DNA sequence: TGTGCCAGCAGAATGAGTCTAGCGGGAGGGTTTGGGTTCTTC.

The sample holds many counts of this clonotype. The rearrangement links TRBV5-1 to TRBJ2-7; TRBD2 aligns across 9 bases. The CDR3 is made up of 15 amino acids. CDR1 is SGHRS and CDR2 is YFSETQ in the germline V gene. After removal of 1 base from V and 3 bases from J, the junction contained 5 bases not matched to a gene. CDR3 residues: CASSLQAGGVYEQYF. The CDR3, as DNA: TGCGCCAGCAGCTTGCAAGCGGGAGGAGTCTACGAGCAGTACTTC.

This clonotype was counted ten times or more. CDR3 sequence (DNA): TGTGCCAGCAAGTCGTTGAACACTGAAGCTTTCTTT. Protein: CASKSLNTEAFF. The chain combines TRBV28 with TRBJ1-1; D is uncertain. The ends were cut back, 7 bases at V and 0 bases at J, with 6 bases in the middle. CDR1 is MDHEN and CDR2 is SYDVKM in the germline V gene. The CDR3 length is 12 residues.